This TCR beta chain was profiled in a study of CXCR3-negative and CXCR3-positive naive CD8 T cells. The CDR3 has 18 residues. Germline V gives CDR1 MDHEN, CDR2 SYDVKM. In preparing the TRB cDNA libraries, 5' RACE with UMI labels was used. Reprocessing the 5' RACE reads, TCRdb reports a single entry for every CDR3 protein and omits DNA. The repertoire table contains 90,000 to 95,000 distinct CDR3 sequences. This receptor was identified in a human donor in good health. Some clones in this sample may be carry-over from other donors' samples. The specimen sequenced was naive CXCR3- CD8+ T cells from blood. The subset: CD45RO-CCR7+CD27+CD95- naive CD8+ T cells lacking CXCR3 (TNR3-). The chain is built from TRBV28 and TRBJ2-1; TCRdb returns TRBD2, unconfirmable since there is no DNA. The CDR3 sequence is CASSFTGTSGRGYNEQFF.